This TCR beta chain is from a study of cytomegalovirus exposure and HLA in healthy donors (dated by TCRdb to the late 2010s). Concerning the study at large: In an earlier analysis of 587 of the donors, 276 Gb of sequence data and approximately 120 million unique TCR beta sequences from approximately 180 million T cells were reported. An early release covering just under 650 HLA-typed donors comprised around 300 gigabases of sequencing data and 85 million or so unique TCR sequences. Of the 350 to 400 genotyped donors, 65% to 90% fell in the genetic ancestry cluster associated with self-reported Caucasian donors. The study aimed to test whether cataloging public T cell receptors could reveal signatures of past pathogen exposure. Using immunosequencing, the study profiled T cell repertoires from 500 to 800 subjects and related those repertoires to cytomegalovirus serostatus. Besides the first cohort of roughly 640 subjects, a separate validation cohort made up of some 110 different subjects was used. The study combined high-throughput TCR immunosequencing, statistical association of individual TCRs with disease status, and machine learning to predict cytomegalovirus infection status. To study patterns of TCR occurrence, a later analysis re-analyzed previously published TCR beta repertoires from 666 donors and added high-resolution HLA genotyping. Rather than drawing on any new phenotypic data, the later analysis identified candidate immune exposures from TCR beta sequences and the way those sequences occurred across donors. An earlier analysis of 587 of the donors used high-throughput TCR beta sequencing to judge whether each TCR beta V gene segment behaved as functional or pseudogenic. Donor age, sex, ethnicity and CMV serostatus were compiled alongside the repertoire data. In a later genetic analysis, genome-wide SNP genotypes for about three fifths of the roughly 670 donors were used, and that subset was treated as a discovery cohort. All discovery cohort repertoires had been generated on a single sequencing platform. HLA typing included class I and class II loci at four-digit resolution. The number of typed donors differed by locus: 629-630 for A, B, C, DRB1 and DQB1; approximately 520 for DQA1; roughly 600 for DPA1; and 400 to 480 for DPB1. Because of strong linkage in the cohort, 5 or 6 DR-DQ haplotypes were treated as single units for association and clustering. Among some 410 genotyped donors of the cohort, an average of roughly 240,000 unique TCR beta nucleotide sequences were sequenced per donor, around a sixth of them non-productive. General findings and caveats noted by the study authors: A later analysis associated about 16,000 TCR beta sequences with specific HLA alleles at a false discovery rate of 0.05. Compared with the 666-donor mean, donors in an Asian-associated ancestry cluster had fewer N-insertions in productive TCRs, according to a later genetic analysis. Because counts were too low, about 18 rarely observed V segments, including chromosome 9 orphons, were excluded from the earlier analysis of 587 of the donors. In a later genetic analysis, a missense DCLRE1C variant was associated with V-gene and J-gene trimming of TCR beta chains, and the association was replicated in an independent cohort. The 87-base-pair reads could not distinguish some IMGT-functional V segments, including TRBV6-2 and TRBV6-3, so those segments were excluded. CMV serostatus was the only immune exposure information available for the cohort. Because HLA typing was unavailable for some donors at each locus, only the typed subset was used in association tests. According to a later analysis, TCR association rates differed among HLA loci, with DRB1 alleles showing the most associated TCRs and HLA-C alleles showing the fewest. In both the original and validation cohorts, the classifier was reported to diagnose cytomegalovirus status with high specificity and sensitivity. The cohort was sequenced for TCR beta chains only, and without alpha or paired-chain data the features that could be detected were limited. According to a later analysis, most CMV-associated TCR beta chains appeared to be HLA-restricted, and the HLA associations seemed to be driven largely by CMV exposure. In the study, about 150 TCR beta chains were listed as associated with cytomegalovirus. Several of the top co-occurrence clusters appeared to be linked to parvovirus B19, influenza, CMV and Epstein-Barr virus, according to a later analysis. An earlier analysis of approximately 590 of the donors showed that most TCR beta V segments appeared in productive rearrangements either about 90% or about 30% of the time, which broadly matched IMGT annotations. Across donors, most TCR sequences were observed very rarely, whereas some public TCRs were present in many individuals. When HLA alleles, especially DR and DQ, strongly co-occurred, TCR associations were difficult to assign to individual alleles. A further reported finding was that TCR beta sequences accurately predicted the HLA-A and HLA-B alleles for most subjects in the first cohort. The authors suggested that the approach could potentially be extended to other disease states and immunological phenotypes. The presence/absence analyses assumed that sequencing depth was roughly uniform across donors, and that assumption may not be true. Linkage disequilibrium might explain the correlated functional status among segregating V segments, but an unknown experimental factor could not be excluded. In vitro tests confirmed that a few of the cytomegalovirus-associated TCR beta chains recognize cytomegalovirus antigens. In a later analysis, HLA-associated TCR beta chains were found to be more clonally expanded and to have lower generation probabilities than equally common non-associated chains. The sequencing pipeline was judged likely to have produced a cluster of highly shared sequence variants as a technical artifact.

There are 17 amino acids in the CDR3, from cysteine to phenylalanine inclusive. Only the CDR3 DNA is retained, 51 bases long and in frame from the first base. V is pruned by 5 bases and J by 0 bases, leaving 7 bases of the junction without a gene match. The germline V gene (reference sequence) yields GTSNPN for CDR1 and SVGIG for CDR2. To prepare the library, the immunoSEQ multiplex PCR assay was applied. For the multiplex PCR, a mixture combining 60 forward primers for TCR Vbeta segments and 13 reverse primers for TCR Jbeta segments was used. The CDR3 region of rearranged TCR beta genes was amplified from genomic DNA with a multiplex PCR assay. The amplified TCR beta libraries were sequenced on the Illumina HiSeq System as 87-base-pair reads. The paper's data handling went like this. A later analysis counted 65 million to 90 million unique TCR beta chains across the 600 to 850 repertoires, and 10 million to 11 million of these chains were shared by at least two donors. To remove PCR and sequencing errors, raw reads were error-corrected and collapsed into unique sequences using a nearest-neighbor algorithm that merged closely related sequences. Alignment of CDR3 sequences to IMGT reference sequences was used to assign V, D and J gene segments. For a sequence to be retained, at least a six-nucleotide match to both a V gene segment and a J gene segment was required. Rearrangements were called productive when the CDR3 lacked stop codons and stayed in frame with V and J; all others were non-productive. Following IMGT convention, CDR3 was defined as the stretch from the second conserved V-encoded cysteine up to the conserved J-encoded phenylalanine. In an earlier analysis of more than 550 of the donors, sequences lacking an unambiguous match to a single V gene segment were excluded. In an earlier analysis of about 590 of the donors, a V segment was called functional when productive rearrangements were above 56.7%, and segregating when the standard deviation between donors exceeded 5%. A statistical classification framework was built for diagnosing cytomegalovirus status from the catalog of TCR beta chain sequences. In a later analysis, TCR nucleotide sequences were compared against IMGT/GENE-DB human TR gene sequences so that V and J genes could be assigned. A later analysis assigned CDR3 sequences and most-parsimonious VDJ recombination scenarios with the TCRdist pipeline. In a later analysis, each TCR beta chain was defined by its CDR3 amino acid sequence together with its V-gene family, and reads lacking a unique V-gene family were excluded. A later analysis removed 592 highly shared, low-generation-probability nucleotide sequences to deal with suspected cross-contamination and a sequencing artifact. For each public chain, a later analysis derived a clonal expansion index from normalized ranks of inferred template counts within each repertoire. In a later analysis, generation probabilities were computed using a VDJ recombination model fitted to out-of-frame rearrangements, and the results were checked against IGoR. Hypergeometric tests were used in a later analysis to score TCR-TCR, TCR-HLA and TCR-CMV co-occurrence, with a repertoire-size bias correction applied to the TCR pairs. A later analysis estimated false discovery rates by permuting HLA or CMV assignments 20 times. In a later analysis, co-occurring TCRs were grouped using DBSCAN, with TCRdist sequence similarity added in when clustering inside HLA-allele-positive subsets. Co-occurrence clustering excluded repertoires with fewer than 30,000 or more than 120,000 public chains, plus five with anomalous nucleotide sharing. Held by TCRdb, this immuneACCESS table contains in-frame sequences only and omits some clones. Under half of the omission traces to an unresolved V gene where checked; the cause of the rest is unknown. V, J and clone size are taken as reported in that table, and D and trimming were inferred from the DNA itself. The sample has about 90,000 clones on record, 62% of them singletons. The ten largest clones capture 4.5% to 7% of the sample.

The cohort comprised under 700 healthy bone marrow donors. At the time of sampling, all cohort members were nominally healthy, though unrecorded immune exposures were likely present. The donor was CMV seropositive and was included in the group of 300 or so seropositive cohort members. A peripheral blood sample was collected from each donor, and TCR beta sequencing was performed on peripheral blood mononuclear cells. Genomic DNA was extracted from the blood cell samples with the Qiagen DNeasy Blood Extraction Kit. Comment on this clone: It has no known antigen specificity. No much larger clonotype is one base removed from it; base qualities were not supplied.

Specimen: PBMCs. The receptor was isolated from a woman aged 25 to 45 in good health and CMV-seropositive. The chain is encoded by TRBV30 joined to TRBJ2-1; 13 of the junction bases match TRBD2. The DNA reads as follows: TGTGCCTGGGCCGGACTAGCGGGGGAGAGCTCCTACAATGAGCAGTTCTTC. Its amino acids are CAWAGLAGESSYNEQFF.